This T cell receptor beta chain was sequenced during a study of CD8+CD57+ T cells in acquired aplastic anemia. For CDR3 and TCR beta VDJ profiling, genomic DNA was the template used. In TCRdb, the reads were re-called with MiXCR into one record per CDR3 protein. Among around 250,000 distinct CDR3 sequences listed, 82% were seen once. Trimming took 6 bases from V and 11 from J; bases not matched to a gene: 11. Per the germline V gene, CDR1 is SGHVS and CDR2 is FQNEAQ. CDR3 length: 13 residues. Patients chosen for sequencing had CD8+CD57+ cells that had expanded, as shown by flow cytometry. The chain links TRBV7-8 to TRBJ2-3; 7 bases fit TRBD2. The sample was sorted CD4+, CD8+, or CD8+CD57+ T cells (not recorded which) from PBMCs. The clonotype comes from a human donor with aplastic anemia. CDR3 nucleotide sequence: TGTGCCAGCAGGGTAGCGGGCAGGCACATGCAGTATTTT. As protein: CASRVAGRHMQYF.